The 4 T cell receptor beta chains below come from one sample, sequenced in a study of control samples from healthy donors and cancer patients. TCRdb's table, derived via immunoSEQ multiplex PCR, lists solely in-frame clones and lacks some. The sample carries roughly 80,000 clones, around 90% recorded once. Sequenced material: PBMCs. The receptors were gathered from a woman aged 55 to 70 with head and neck cancer.

The rearrangement uses TRBV19 and TRBJ1-1, with D maybe TRBD1 (6 bases). CDR3 size: 18 residues. Trimming shortened V by 7 bases and J by 7 bases, and 31 bases separated the two germline ends. Germline V gene data show CDR1 as LNHDA and CDR2 as SQIVND (reference sequence). CDR3: CASTSYSHQRGGQGEAFF. CDR3 nucleotides: TGTGCCAGTACCTCATATAGCCACCAGAGGGGGGGTCAGGGTGAAGCTTTCTTT. The full variable domain, with the rest looked up from reference TRBV19 and TRBJ1-1, is DGGITQSPKYLFRKEGQNVTLSCEQNLNHDAMYWYRQDPGQGLRLIYYSQIVNDFQKGDIAEGYSVSREKKESFPLTVTSAQKNPTAFYLCASTSYSHQRGGQGEAFFGQGTRLTVV.

This clone was seen more than once but under ten times. The chain carries TRBV6-1 and TRBJ2-5; D is unclear. This CDR3 spans 13 amino acids. Trimming shortened V by 3 bases and J by 4 bases, and 9 bases separated the two germline ends. CDR1 MNHNS and CDR2 SASEGT come from the germline V gene. CDR3 in amino acids: CASSERLGETQYF. Here the CDR3 DNA reads TGTGCCAGCAGTGAGAGGCTCGGAGAGACCCAGTACTTC.

This chain links TRBV6-6 with TRBJ2-5, with D unclear. The CDR3 contains 16 residues. CDR1 MNHNY and CDR2 SVGAGI come from the germline V gene (reference sequence). Trimming cost V 0 bases and J 1 base, with 12 bases left between them. CDR3 protein: CASSYSMIAAQETQYF. Here the CDR3 DNA reads TGTGCCAGCAGTTACTCGATGATCGCGGCCCAAGAGACCCAGTACTTC.

The chain uses TRBV30 and TRBJ1-3; D call uncertain. The germline V gene has CDR1 GTSNPN and CDR2 SVGIG (reference sequence). V was shortened by 0 bases and J by 0 bases, with 9 bases between the two germline ends. This CDR3 comprises 15 residues. The CDR3 reads CAWSVGRSSGNTIYF. CDR3 bases: TGTGCCTGGAGTGTAGGGCGGTCCTCTGGAAACACCATATATTTT.